This T cell receptor (beta chain) was obtained from a study of blood T cell repertoires in COVID-19. TCRdb's copy holds only in-frame clones and misses some; the assay was immunoSEQ multiplex PCR. The data contain 150,000 or so clones, approximately 79% of them singletons. Germline lookup yields CDR1 SGHTA and CDR2 FQGTGA. This CDR3 has 16 amino acids. Note on this clone: The junction shows a germline mismatch at one end, possibly a read error.

V gene TRBV7-3 combines with J gene TRBJ2-2, with a weak D call TRBD2 (6 bases). Sequenced material: peripheral blood. The receptor's source is a woman aged 55-70 years with COVID-19, enrolled during active disease. The CDR3 nucleotides read TGTGCCAGCAGATTAATCAGCGGGTTTTCCACCGGGGAGCTGTTTTTT. Amino acids: CASRLISGFSTGELFF.